Listed here is a single T cell receptor (beta chain). Its target is unknown. The data were obtained in a study of siplizumab effects on memory and regulatory T cells. Background on the study: Run as pairs, the mixed lymphocyte reactions received siplizumab at around 0.98 ug/mL or no drug.

Overall study findings and caveats: Controls had 25% to 30% Treg-derived mappable alloreactive CD4+ clones on average, versus approximately 69% with siplizumab. It was not possible to assign a naive or memory phenotype to roughly 80-97% of proliferating CD4+ or CD8+ clones.

Looked up from germline, CDR1 is SGHRS and CDR2 is YFSETQ. The CDR3 sequence is 15 residues long. Unmatched junction bases numbered 4, after V lost 7 bases and J lost 4 bases. Each sample had roughly 10^5 TCR templates assayed. Assay used: immunoSEQ multiplex PCR; TCRdb lists only in-frame clones, some missing. The data show about 10,000 clones, with 40% seen just once and under 9% held by the top ten. Cells from the mixed lymphocyte reaction were cocultured for 5 to 6 days at 37°C. The sequenced sample was CFSE-low (dividing) CD4+ T cells sorted from an allogeneic mixed lymphocyte reaction. The clonotype was recovered from a human donor in good health; the cells came from an allogeneic mixed lymphocyte reaction. The rearrangement uses TRBV5-1 and TRBJ2-1; 14 bases are a match to TRBD2. In nucleotides, the CDR3 is TGCGCCAGCGGGACTAGCGGGAGTTCTTACAATGAGCAGTTCTTC. It yields the protein CASGTSGSSYNEQFF.